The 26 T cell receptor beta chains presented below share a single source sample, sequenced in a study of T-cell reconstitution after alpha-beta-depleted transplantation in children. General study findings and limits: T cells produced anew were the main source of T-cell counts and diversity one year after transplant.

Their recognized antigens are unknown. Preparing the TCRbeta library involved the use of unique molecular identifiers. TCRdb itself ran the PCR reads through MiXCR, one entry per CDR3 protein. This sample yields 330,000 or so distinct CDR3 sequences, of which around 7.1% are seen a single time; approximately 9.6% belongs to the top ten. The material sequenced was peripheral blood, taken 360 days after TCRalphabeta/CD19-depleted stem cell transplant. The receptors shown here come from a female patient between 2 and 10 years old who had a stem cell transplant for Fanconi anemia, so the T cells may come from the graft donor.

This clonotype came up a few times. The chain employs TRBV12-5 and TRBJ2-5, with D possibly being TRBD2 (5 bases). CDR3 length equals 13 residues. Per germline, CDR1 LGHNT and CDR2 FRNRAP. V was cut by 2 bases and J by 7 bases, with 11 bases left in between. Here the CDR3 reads CASGLYSEGTQYF. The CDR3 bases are TGTGCTAGTGGTTTGTATAGCGAGGGGACCCAGTACTTC.

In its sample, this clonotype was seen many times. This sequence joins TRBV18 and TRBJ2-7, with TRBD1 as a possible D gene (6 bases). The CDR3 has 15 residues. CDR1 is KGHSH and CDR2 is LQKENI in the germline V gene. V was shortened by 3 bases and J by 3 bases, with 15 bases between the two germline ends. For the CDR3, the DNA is TGTGCCAGCTCACCCAATCCCCGAGGGGGCTACGAGCAGTACTTC. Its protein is CASSPNPRGGYEQYF. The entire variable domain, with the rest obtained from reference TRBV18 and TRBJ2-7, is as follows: NAGVMQNPRHLVRRRGQEARLRCSPMKGHSHVYWYRQLPEEGLKFMVYLQKENIIDESGMPKERFSAEFPKEGPSILRIQQVVRGDSAAYFCASSPNPRGGYEQYFGPGTRLTVT.

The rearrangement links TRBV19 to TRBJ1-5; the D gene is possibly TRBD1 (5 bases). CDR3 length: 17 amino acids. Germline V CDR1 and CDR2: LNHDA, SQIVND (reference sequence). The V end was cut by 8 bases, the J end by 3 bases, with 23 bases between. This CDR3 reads CASASSEPSTANQPQHF. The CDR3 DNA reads TGTGCCAGTGCTTCCTCTGAACCCTCGACAGCCAATCAGCCCCAGCATTTT. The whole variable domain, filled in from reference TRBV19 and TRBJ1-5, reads DGGITQSPKYLFRKEGQNVTLSCEQNLNHDAMYWYRQDPGQGLRLIYYSQIVNDFQKGDIAEGYSVSREKKESFPLTVTSAQKNPTAFYLCASASSEPSTANQPQHFGDGTRLSIL.

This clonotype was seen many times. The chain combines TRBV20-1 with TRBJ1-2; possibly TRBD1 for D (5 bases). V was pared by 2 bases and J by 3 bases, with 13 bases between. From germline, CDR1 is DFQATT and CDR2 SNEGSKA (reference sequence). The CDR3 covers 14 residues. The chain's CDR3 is CSARRGWGDYGYTF. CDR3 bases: TGCAGTGCTAGAAGGGGCTGGGGGGACTATGGCTACACCTTC.

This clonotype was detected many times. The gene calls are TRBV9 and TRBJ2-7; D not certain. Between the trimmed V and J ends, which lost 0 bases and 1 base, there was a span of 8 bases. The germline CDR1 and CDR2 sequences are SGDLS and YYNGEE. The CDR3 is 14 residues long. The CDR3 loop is CASSVGSRSYEQYF. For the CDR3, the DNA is TGTGCCAGCAGCGTAGGAAGTAGGTCCTACGAGCAGTACTTC.

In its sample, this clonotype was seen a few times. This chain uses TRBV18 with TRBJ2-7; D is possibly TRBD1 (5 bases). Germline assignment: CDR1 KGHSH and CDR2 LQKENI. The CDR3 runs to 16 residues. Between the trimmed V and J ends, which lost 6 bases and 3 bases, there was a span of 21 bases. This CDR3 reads CASSPPGHRPSYEQYF. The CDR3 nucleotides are TGTGCCAGCTCTCCTCCCGGGCACAGGCCCAGCTACGAGCAGTACTTC.

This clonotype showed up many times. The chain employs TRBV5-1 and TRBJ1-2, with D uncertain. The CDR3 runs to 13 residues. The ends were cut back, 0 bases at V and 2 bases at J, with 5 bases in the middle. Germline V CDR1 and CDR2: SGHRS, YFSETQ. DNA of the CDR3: TGCGCCAGCAGCTTGGCCCAGAACTATGGCTACACCTTC. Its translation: CASSLAQNYGYTF.

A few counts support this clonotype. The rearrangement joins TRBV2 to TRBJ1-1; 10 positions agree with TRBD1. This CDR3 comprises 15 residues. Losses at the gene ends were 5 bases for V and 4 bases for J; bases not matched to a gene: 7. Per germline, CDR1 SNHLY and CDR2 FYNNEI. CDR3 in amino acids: CASSRDRGEGTEAFF. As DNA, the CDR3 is TGTGCCAGCAGTCGGGACAGGGGAGAAGGCACTGAAGCTTTCTTT.

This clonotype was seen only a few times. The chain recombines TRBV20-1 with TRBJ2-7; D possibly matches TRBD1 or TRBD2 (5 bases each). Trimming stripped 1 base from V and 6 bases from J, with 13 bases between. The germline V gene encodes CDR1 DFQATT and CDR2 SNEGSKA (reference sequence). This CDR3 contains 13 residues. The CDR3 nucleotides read TGCAGTGCTAGAGGTCCTCGAGGGACCGAGCAGTACGTC. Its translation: CSARGPRGTEQYV.

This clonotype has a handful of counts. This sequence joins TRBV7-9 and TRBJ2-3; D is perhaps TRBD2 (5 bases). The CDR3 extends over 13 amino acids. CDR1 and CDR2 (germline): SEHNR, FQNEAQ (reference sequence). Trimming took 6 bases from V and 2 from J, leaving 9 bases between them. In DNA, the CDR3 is TGTGCCAGCAGGGAAGCGGCCACAGATACGCAGTATTTT. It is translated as CASREAATDTQYF.

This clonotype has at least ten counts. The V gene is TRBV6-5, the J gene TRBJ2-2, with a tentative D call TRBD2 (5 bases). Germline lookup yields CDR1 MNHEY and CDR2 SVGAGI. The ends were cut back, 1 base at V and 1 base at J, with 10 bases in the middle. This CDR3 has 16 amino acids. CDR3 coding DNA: TGTGCCAGCAGTTACTTCGGAGGCCGGAACACCGGGGAGCTGTTTTTT. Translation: CASSYFGGRNTGELFF.

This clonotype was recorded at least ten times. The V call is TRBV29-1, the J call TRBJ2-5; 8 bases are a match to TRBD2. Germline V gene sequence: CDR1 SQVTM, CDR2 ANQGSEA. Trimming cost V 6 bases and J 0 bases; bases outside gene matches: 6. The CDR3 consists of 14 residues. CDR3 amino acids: CSVLSGANQETQYF. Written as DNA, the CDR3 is TGCAGCGTCCTTAGCGGGGCCAACCAAGAGACCCAGTACTTC.

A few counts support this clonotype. The CDR3 protein is CASSPGSVNTDTQYF. DNA for the CDR3: TGTGCCAGCAGCCCAGGCTCGGTCAACACAGATACGCAGTATTTT. The rearrangement joins TRBV14 to TRBJ2-3; D gene uncertain. Trimming removed 4 bases at V and 2 bases at J, with 13 bases between. The CDR3 sequence is 15 residues long. Germline lookup yields CDR1 SGHDN and CDR2 FVKESK.

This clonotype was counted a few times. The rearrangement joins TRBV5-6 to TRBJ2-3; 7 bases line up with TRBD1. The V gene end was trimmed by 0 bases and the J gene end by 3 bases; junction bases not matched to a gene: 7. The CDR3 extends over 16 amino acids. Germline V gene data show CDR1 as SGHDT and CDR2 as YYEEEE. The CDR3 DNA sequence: TGTGCCAGCAGCTTGGCGGGACAGAGTACGACAGATACGCAGTATTTT. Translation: CASSLAGQSTTDTQYF. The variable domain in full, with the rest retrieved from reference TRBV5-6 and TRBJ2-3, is DAGVTQSPTHLIKTRGQQVTLRCSPKSGHDTVSWYQQALGQGPQFIFQYYEEEERQRGNFPDRFSGHQFPNYSSELNVNALLLGDSALYLCASSLAGQSTTDTQYFGPGTRLTVL.

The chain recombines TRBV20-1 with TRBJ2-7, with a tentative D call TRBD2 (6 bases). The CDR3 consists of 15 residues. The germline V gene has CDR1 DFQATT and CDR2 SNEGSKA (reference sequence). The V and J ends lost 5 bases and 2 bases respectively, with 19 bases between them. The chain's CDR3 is CSAPSSGTETYEQYF. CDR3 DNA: TGCAGTGCTCCCAGTTCCGGGACTGAGACCTACGAGCAGTACTTC.

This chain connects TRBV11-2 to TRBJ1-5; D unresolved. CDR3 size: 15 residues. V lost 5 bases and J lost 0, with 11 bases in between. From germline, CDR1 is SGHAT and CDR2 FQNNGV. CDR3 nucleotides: TGTGCCAGCAGCCGAGATCCGTATAGCAATCAGCCCCAGCATTTT. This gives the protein CASSRDPYSNQPQHF.

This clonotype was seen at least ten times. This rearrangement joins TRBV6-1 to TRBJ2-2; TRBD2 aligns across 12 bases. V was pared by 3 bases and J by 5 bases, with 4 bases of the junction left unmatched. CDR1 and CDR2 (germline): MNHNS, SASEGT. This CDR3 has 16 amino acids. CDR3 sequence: CASSETSGSDTGELFF. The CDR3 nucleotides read TGTGCCAGCAGTGAGACTAGCGGGAGTGATACCGGGGAGCTGTTTTTT.

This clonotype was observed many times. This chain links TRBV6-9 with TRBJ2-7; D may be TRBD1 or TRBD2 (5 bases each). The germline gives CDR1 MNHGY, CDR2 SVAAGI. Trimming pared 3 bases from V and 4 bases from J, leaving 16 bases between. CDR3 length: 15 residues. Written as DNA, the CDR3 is TGTGCCAGCAGTTACTTGTGGGGGTTTCGTTACGAGCAGTACTTC. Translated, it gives CASSYLWGFRYEQYF.

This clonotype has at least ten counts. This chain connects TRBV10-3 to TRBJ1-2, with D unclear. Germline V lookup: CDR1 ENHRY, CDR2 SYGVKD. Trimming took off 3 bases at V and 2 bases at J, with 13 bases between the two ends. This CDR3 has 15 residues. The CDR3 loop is CAISDRSGQNYGYTF. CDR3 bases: TGTGCCATCAGTGACCGGTCAGGTCAAAACTATGGCTACACCTTC.

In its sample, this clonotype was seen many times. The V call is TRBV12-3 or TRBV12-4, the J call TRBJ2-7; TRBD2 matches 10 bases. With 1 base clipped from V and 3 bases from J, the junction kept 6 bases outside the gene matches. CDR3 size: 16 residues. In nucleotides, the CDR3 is TGTGCCAGCAGTTTAGGGGGGCTAGCGGGAGACTACGAGCAGTACTTC. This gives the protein CASSLGGLAGDYEQYF.

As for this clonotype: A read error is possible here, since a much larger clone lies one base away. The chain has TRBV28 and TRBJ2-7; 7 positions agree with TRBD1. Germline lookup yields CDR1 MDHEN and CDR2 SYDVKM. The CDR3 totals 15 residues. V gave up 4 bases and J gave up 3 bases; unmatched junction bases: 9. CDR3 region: CASSSFGTANYEQYF. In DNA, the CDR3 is TGTGCCAGCAGTTCCTTCGGGACAGCTAACTACGAGCAGTACTTC.

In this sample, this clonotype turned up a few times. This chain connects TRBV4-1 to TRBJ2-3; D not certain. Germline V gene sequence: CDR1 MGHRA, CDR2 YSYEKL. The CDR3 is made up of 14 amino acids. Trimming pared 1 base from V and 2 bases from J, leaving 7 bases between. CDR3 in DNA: TGCGCCAGCAGCCAAGTCGAGTCCACAGATACGCAGTATTTT. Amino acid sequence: CASSQVESTDTQYF.

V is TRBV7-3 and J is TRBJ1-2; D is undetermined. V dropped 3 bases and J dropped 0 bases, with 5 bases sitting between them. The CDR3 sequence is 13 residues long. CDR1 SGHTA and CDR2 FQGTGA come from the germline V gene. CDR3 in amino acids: CASSLDSNYGYTF. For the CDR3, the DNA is TGTGCCAGCAGCTTGGACTCTAACTATGGCTACACCTTC.

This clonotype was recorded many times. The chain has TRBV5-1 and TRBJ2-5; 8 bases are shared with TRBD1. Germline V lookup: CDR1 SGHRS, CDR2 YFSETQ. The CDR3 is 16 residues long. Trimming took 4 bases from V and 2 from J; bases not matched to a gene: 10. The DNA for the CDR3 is TGCGCCAGCAGCCCCGGACAGGGACTTCTTCAAGAGACCCAGTACTTC. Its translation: CASSPGQGLLQETQYF.

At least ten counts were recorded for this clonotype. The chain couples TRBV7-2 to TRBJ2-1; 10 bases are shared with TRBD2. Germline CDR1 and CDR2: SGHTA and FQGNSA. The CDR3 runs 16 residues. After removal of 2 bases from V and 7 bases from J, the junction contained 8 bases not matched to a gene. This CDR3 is CASSLRGSGGLNEQFF. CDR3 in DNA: TGTGCCAGCAGCTTACGAGGTAGCGGGGGGCTTAATGAGCAGTTCTTC.

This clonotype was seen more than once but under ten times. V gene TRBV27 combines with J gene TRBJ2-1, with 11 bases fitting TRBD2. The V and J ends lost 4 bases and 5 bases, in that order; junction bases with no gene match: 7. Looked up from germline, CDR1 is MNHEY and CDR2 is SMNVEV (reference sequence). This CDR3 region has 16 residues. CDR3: CASSSIPGLADNEQFF. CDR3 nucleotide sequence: TGTGCCAGCAGTTCAATTCCGGGACTAGCGGACAATGAGCAGTTCTTC.